This paragraph covers one T cell receptor beta chain sequence. The data belong to a study of blood T cell repertoires in COVID-19. For the study at large: The United States, Italy and Spain were the sources of the acute and convalescent COVID-19 samples. PBMCs, B-cell-depleted T cells, or T cells provided the cDNA or gDNA that made up the material.

This CDR3 spans 14 amino acids. Germline lookup yields CDR1 SGHRS and CDR2 YFSETQ. Deletions cut 4 bases from V and 9 bases from J, with 17 bases between. Method: immunoSEQ multiplex PCR; TCRdb's copy keeps in-frame clones and lacks some. Among about 410,000 clones listed, roughly 85% were seen once. This clonotype was obtained from a woman aged 30 to 39 with active or convalescent COVID-19. V and J are TRBV5-1 and TRBJ2-1; a weak D match, TRBD1 (6 bases). Material for sequencing was peripheral blood. This chain's CDR3 is CASSPNREFGEQFF. Written as DNA, the CDR3 is TGCGCCAGCAGCCCAAACAGGGAGTTTGGTGAGCAGTTCTTC.